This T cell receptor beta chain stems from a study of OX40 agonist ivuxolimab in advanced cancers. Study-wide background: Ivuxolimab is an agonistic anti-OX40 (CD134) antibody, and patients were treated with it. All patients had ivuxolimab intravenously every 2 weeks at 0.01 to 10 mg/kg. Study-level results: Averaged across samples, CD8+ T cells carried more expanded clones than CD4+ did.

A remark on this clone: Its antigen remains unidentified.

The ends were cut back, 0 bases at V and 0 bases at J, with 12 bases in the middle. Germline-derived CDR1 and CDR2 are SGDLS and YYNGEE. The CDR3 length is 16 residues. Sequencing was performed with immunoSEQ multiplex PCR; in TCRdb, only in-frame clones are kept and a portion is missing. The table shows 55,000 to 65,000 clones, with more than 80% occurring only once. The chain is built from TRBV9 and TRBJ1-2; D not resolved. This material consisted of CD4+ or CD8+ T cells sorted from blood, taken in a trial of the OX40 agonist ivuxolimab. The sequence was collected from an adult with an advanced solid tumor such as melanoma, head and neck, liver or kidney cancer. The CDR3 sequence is CASSVGPRKANYGYTF. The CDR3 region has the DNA TGTGCCAGCAGCGTAGGTCCCCGGAAAGCTAACTATGGCTACACCTTC.